These T cell receptor beta chains were read from a single sample in a study of beta chain features in type 1 diabetes. Assay: immunoSEQ multiplex PCR; the TCRdb copy retains only in-frame clones and omits some. The top ten hold roughly 4% of the sample, which has 200,000 to 250,000 clones, roughly 30% seen once. The sample taken for sequencing was central memory CD4+ T cells from blood. The receptor set was obtained from a man aged 25-40 years in good health. Both conserved end residues are part of each CDR3. A D gene is named only where the DNA matches it firmly. Clone size is shown for a subset of rows, as once, few, many or a class of expanded clone.

-	TRBJ2-1	TRBD2	TRBV9	CASSPGLAGAGGNQFF	TGTGCCAGCAGCCCAGGACTAGCGGGAGCTGGAGGAAATCAGTTCTTC
few	TRBJ2-1	TRBD2	TRBV7-2	CASSLAGGRYNEQFF	TGTGCCAGCAGCTTGGCGGGGGGGCGTTACAATGAGCAGTTCTTC
few	TRBJ2-4	TRBD2	TRBV4-3	CASSQDRASGSSIKNIQYF	TGCGCCAGCAGCCAAGATCGAGCTAGCGGCAGTTCTATAAAAAACATTCAGTACTTC
few	TRBJ2-3	-	TRBV7-2	CASSLRVNTDTQYF	TGTGCCAGCAGCTTAAGAGTAAACACAGATACGCAGTATTTT
few	TRBJ2-3	-	TRBV15	CASGLARTDTQYF	TGTGCCTCCGGGCTAGCTCGGACAGATACGCAGTATTTT
-	TRBJ2-5	TRBD2	TRBV7-2	CASSSLGTSGSRETQYF	TGTGCCAGCAGCTCTCTTGGGACTAGCGGGTCCCGGGAGACCCAGTACTTC
-	TRBJ1-2	TRBD1	TRBV28	CASSLADRGGFGGYTF	TGTGCCAGCAGTTTAGCCGACAGGGGAGGTTTTGGTGGCTACACCTTC
-	TRBJ2-1	-	TRBV7-2	CASNSDASSYNEQFF	TGTGCCAGCAATTCTGACGCGAGCTCCTACAATGAGCAGTTCTTC
-	TRBJ2-7	-	TRBV5-1	CASSEQGLTYEQYF	TGCGCCAGCAGCGAACAGGGATTGACCTACGAGCAGTACTTC
few	TRBJ2-7	-	TRBV2	CASSSRTGGQYF	TGTGCCAGCAGCTCCCGGACTGGCGGGCAGTACTTC
once	TRBJ2-7	-	TRBV15	CATSLEFFSYEQYF	TGTGCCACCAGCCTAGAGTTCTTTTCCTACGAGCAGTACTTC
-	TRBJ2-1	-	TRBV10-2	CASSETPSTKYNEQFF	TGCGCCAGCAGTGAAACCCCCAGCACTAAATACAATGAGCAGTTCTTC
-	TRBJ2-3	TRBD1	TRBV9	CASSVGTGRTDTQYF	TGTGCCAGCAGCGTTGGGACAGGGCGCACAGATACGCAGTATTTT
few	TRBJ2-7	TRBD1	TRBV7-2	CASSLRRQGAIPYEQYF	TGTGCCAGCAGCCTCCGTCGACAGGGGGCAATCCCCTACGAGCAGTACTTC
-	TRBJ2-3	TRBD1	TRBV30	CAWRPTGGAADTQYF	TGTGCCTGGAGACCAACAGGGGGCGCGGCAGATACGCAGTATTTT
once	TRBJ2-5	-	TRBV13	CASRPVETQYF	TGTGCCAGCAGACCCGTGGAGACCCAGTACTTC
few	TRBJ1-5	TRBD1	TRBV4-2	CASSQGQGEKPQHF	TGTGCCAGCAGCCAGGGACAGGGGGAGAAGCCCCAGCATTTT
-	TRBJ1-4	-	TRBV19	CASSPTANEKLFF	TGTGCCAGTAGCCCGACGGCAAATGAAAAACTGTTTTTT
many	TRBJ2-3	-	TRBV7-9	CASAVYTGSTDTQYF	TGTGCCAGCGCCGTTTATACGGGAAGCACAGATACGCAGTATTTT
few	TRBJ2-1	-	TRBV20-1	CSARRQLEQFF	TGCAGTGCTAGGAGGCAGCTTGAGCAGTTCTTC
few	TRBJ2-7	-	TRBV25-1	CASSGQATYEQYF	TGTGCCAGCAGTGGGCAGGCCACCTACGAGCAGTACTTC
-	TRBJ1-5	TRBD1	TRBV30	CAWSGGRGDQPQHF	TGTGCCTGGAGCGGCGGCAGGGGGGATCAGCCCCAGCATTTT
few	TRBJ2-2	-	TRBV15	CATSGGRANTGELFF	TGTGCCACCAGCGGTGGACGGGCGAACACCGGGGAGCTGTTTTTT
-	TRBJ2-1	-	TRBV11-2	CASSPSRKNEQFF	TGTGCCAGCAGCCCATCGCGAAAAAATGAGCAGTTCTTC
once	TRBJ2-5	TRBD2	TRBV11-2	CASSFPSGTSGRTQYF	TGTGCCAGCAGCTTCCCCTCCGGGACTAGCGGGAGAACCCAGTACTTC
few	TRBJ2-3	TRBD2	TRBV5-4	CASSSSGSPDTQYF	TGTGCCAGCAGCTCCAGCGGGAGTCCGGATACGCAGTATTTT
few	TRBJ2-7	-	TRBV15	CATSRDPRGYEQYF	TGTGCCACCAGCAGAGATCCGAGGGGCTACGAGCAGTACTTC
-	TRBJ2-5	-	TRBV7-6	CASSPVRGRQETQYF	TGTGCCAGCAGCCCCGTTCGGGGACGGCAAGAGACCCAGTACTTC
-	TRBJ2-7	-	TRBV7-2	CASSSTWPTTYEQYF	TGTGCCAGCAGCTCTACCTGGCCGACAACCTACGAGCAGTACTTC
few	TRBJ2-7	-	TRBV30	CAWAGRTYEQYF	TGTGCCTGGGCAGGAAGAACCTACGAGCAGTACTTC
few	TRBJ1-1	TRBD1	TRBV7-9	CASSRMTGPGEAFF	TGTGCCAGCAGCCGTATGACAGGGCCAGGTGAAGCTTTCTTT
few	TRBJ2-1	-	TRBV30	CACGRGTLNNEQFF	TGTGCCTGTGGTAGGGGGACTCTGAACAATGAGCAGTTCTTC
-	TRBJ2-7	-	TRBV7-6	CASSLGPALSYEQYF	TGTGCCAGCAGCTTAGGTCCCGCATTATCCTACGAGCAGTACTTC
-	TRBJ2-5	TRBD2	TRBV19	CASSGRLAGQETQYF	TGTGCCAGTAGTGGACGACTAGCGGGACAAGAGACCCAGTACTTC
few	TRBJ2-7	-	TRBV7-8	CASSSDGLRPTYEQYF	TGTGCCAGCAGCTCTGACGGCCTGAGACCCACCTACGAGCAGTACTTC
-	TRBJ1-2	-	TRBV7-9	CASSYYYGYTF	TGTGCCAGCAGCTACTACTATGGCTACACCTTC
-	TRBJ1-2	-	TRBV9	CASSLSTYGYTF	TGTGCCAGCAGCTTGAGCACCTATGGCTACACCTTC